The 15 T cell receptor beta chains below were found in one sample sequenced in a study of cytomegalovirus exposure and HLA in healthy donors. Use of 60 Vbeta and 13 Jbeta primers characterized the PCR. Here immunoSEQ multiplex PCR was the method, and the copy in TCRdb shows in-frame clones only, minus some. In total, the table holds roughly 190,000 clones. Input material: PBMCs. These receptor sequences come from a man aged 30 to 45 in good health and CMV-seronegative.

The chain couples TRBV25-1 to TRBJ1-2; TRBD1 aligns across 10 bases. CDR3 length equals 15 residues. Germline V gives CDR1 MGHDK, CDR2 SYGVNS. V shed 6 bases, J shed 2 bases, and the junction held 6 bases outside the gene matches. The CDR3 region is CASSGTGVLNYGYTF. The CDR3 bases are TGTGCCAGCAGCGGGACAGGGGTTTTAAACTATGGCTACACCTTC.

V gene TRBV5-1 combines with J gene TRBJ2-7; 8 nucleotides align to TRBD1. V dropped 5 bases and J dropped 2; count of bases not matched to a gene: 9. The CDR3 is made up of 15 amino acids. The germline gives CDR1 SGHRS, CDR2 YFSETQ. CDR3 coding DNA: TGCGCCAGCAGTTTCGAGGGACAGGTGACCTACGAGCAGTACTTC. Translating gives CASSFEGQVTYEQYF.

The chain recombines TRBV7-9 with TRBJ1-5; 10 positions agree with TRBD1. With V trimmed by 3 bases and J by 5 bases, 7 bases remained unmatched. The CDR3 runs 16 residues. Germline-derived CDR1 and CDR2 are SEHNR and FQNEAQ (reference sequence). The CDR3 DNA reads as TGTGCCAGCAGCTTTTGGACAGGGGGACGCGATCAGCCCCAGCATTTT. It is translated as CASSFWTGGRDQPQHF.

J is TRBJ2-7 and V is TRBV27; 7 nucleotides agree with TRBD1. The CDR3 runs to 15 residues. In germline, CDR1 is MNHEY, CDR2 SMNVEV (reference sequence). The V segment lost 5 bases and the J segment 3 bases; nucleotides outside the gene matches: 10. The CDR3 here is CASSLRQGKDYEQYF. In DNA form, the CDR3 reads TGTGCCAGCAGTCTGAGACAGGGAAAGGACTACGAGCAGTACTTC.

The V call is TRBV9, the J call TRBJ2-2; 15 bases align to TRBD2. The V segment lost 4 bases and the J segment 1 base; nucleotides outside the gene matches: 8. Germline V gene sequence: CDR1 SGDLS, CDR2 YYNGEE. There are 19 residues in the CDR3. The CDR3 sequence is CASSLGLAGGEMNTGELFF. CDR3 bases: TGTGCCAGCAGCCTTGGACTAGCGGGAGGGGAAATGAACACCGGGGAGCTGTTTTTT.

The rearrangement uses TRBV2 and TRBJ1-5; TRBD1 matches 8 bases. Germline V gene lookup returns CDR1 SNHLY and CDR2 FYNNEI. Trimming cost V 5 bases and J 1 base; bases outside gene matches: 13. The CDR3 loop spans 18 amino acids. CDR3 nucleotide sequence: TGTGCCAGCAGTCTCGACAGGGGCTCAGATTACAGCAATCAGCCCCAGCATTTT. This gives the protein CASSLDRGSDYSNQPQHF.

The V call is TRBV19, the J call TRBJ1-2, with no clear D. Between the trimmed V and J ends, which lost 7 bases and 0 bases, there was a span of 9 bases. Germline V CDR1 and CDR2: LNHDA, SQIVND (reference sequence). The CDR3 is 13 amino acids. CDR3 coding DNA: TGTGCCAGTAAACCAGGATCTAACTATGGCTACACCTTC. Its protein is CASKPGSNYGYTF. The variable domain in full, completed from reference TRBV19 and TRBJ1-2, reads DGGITQSPKYLFRKEGQNVTLSCEQNLNHDAMYWYRQDPGQGLRLIYYSQIVNDFQKGDIAEGYSVSREKKESFPLTVTSAQKNPTAFYLCASKPGSNYGYTFGSGTRLTVV.

The CDR3 region has the DNA TGTGCCAGCATAACTAGCGGAACAGATACGCAGTATTTT. It translates to CASITSGTDTQYF. The chain recombines TRBV28 with TRBJ2-3; TRBD2 matches 8 bases. The CDR3 consists of 13 residues. The V and J ends lost 7 bases and 3 bases, in that order; junction bases with no gene match: 3. Germline V gene lookup returns CDR1 MDHEN and CDR2 SYDVKM. Full variable domain (outside the CDR3, taken from reference TRBV28 and TRBJ2-3): DVKVTQSSRYLVKRTGEKVFLECVQDMDHENMFWYRQDPGLGLRLIYFSYDVKMKEKGDIPEGYSVSREKKERFSLILESASTNQTSMYLCASITSGTDTQYFGPGTRLTVL.

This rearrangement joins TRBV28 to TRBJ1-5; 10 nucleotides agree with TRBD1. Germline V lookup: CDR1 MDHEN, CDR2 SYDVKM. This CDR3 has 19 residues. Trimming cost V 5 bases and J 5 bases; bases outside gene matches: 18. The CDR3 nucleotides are TGTGCCAGCAGTCCGCTAAAGACAGGGGGCGCGAGGGTGGATCAGCCCCAGCATTTT. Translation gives CASSPLKTGGARVDQPQHF.

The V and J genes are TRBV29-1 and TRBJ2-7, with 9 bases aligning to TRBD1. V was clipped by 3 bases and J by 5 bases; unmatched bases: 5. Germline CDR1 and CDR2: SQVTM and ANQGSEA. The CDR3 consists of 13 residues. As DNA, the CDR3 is TGCAGCGTTGAGGGACAGGGAGGGGACGAGCAGTACTTC. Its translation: CSVEGQGGDEQYF.

The CDR3 nucleotides read TGTGCCAGCAGTTTATCGCAGGGGGCAGGGGACGAGCAGTACTTC. This encodes CASSLSQGAGDEQYF. V and J are TRBV28 and TRBJ2-7; 8 bases map to TRBD1. The CDR3 spans 15 residues. Germline V gene data show CDR1 as MDHEN and CDR2 as SYDVKM. Trimming at V came to 1 base and at J to 5 bases, leaving 7 bases not matched to a gene. The variable domain in full, with the rest retrieved from reference TRBV28 and TRBJ2-7, is DVKVTQSSRYLVKRTGEKVFLECVQDMDHENMFWYRQDPGLGLRLIYFSYDVKMKEKGDIPEGYSVSREKKERFSLILESASTNQTSMYLCASSLSQGAGDEQYFGPGTRLTVT.

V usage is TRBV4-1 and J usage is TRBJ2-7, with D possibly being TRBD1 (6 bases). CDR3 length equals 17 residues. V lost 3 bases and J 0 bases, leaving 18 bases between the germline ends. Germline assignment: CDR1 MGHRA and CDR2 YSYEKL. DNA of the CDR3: TGCGCCAGCAGCCAGGGGATAGGACAGCTCAACTCCTACGAGCAGTACTTC. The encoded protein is CASSQGIGQLNSYEQYF.

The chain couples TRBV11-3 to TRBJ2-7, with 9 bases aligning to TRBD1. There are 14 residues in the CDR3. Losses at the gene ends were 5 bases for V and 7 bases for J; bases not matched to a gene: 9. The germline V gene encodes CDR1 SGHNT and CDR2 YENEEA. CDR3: CASSIWDREEEQYF. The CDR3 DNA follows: TGTGCCAGCAGCATCTGGGACAGGGAGGAAGAGCAGTACTTC.

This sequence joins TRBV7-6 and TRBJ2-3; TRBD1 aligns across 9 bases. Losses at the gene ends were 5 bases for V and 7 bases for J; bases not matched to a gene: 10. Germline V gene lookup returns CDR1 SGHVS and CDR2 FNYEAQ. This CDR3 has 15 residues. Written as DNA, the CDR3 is TGTGCCAGCAGCACCCGGACAGGGGAGCGGAATACGCAGTATTTT. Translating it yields CASSTRTGERNTQYF.

For the CDR3, the DNA is TGTGCCAGCAGCTTAGCGACCGGGGGGCAGGGTCAGCCCCAGCATTTT. The encoded protein is CASSLATGGQGQPQHF. This sequence joins TRBV7-8 and TRBJ1-5; D perhaps matches TRBD1 (6 bases). In germline, CDR1 is SGHVS, CDR2 FQNEAQ. V lost 0 bases and J 6 bases, leaving 15 bases between the germline ends. CDR3 length: 16 amino acids. The full variable domain, in which reference TRBV7-8 and TRBJ1-5 provide the parts outside the CDR3, is GAGVSQSPRYKVAKRGQDVALRCDPISGHVSLFWYQQALGQGPEFLTYFQNEAQLDKSGLPSDRFFAERPEGSVSTLKIQRTQQEDSAVYLCASSLATGGQGQPQHFGDGTRLSIL.